These 4 T cell receptor beta chains came from one sample sequenced in a study of early T cells in non-severe SARS-CoV-2 infection. TCRdb analysed the 5' RACE reads with MiXCR anew, one entry per CDR3 protein. The sample shows about 97,000 distinct CDR3 sequences, approximately 11% of them seen only once. Sequencing used whole blood, obtained at baseline. The receptors here all came from an adult who was a healthcare worker with PCR-confirmed SARS-CoV-2 infection or an uninfected control (not recorded which).

This clonotype has ten or more counts. The CDR3 DNA reads as TGTGCCGTCCGACAGGGGAATGAAAAACTGTTTTTT. It yields the protein CAVRQGNEKLFF. The chain links TRBV10-3 to TRBJ1-4; TRBD1 matches at 8 bases. The CDR3 has 12 residues. The trim removed 11 bases at V and 5 bases at J, leaving 4 bases unmatched. Germline CDR1 ENHRY, CDR2 SYGVKD.

This clonotype was seen ten or more times. The CDR3: CASSYSIGTRSGANVLTF. Written as DNA, the CDR3 is TGTGCCAGCAGTTACTCGATCGGGACCCGCTCTGGGGCCAACGTCCTGACTTTC. The gene calls are TRBV6-5 and TRBJ2-6; D assignment may be TRBD1 or TRBD2 (5 bases each). The CDR3 contains 18 residues. Germline lookup yields CDR1 MNHEY and CDR2 SVGAGI. With 0 bases removed from V and 0 bases from J, the gap between germline ends came to 12 bases.

This clonotype came up many times. V and J are TRBV10-3 and TRBJ1-3; 10 nucleotides agree with TRBD1. The germline CDR1 and CDR2 sequences are ENHRY and SYGVKD. CDR3 length: 16 amino acids. V lost 6 bases, J lost 1 base, and 6 bases stayed unmatched. CDR3 amino acids: CAIRPGQGISGNTIYF. CDR3 nucleotides: TGTGCCATCAGACCGGGACAGGGGATTTCTGGAAACACCATATATTTT.

On this clonotype: At one end the junction does not follow the germline gene, possibly because of a read error. In DNA, the CDR3 is TGTGCCAGCAGGCATCCGGGACACGCTAATAAAAAACTGTTTTTT. Its protein product is CASRHPGHANKKLFF. V gene TRBV28 combines with J gene TRBJ1-4; perhaps TRBD1 as D (6 bases). From germline, CDR1 is MDHEN and CDR2 SYDVKM. CDR3 length: 15 amino acids.